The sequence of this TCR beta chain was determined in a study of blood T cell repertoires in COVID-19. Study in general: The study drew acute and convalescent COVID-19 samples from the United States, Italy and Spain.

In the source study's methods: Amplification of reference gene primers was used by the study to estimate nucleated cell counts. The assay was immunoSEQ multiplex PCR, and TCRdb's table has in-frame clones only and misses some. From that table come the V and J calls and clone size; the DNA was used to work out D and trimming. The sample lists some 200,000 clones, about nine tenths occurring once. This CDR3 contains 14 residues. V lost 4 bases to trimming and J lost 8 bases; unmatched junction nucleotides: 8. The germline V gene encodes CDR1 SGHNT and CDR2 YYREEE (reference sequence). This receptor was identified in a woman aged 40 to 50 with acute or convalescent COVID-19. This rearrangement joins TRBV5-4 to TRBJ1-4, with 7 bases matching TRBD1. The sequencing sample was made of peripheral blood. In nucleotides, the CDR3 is TGTGCCAGCAGCGCCGGGACAGAAGAGGAAAAACTGTTTTTT. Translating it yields CASSAGTEEEKLFF.